Reported below is one T cell receptor beta chain. It was during active infection that Seattle patients were enrolled and then longitudinally followed. The data are from a study of blood T cell repertoires in COVID-19. Study-level background: The origin of the acute and convalescent COVID-19 samples was the United States, Italy and Spain.

Germline V lookup: CDR1 SGHTS, CDR2 YDEGEE. Trimming stripped 4 bases from V and 3 bases from J, with 19 bases between. The CDR3 spans 17 residues. Only in-frame clones appear in the TCRdb table, and some are missing; sequencing was by immunoSEQ multiplex PCR. The repertoire holds roughly 300,000 clones, with nearly 90% as singletons. The chain is built from TRBV5-8 and TRBJ1-4, with a tentative D call TRBD1 (6 bases). Sequences were obtained from peripheral blood. This TCR derives from a woman aged 25-40 years with COVID-19, enrolled during active disease. CDR3 DNA: TGTGCCAGCAGCCCCTGGACGGGGGGCCAACCTAATGAAAAACTGTTTTTT. Protein: CASSPWTGGQPNEKLFF. The variable domain in full, with the rest retrieved from reference TRBV5-8 and TRBJ1-4, is EAGVTQSPTHLIKTRGQQATLRCSPISGHTSVYWYQQALGLGLQFLLWYDEGEERNRGNFPPRFSGRQFPNYSSELNVNALELEDSALYLCASSPWTGGQPNEKLFFGSGTQLSVL.